This TCR beta chain was identified during a study of vaccination effects on CD4 cells after COVID-19. Study-wide findings and caveats: There was only 1 of 255 vaccine-induced clones in healthy vaccinees that cross-reacted with common cold coronaviruses.

Antigen-specific CD4+ T cells were expanded with viral peptide pools in the ViraFEST assay before sequencing. Following culture for around 9 days, CD4+ T cells were isolated. No vaccinee had earlier SARS-CoV-2 infection, and nucleocapsid antibodies were negative. The assay was immunoSEQ multiplex PCR, and TCRdb's table has in-frame clones only and misses some. This table has about 48,000 clones, just under 80% appearing once. A note on this clone: Its antigen is as yet unknown.

CDR1 SEHNR and CDR2 FQNEAQ come from the germline V gene (reference sequence). This CDR3 is built from 15 residues. Deletions cut 5 bases from V and 3 bases from J, with 15 bases between. The material was CD4+ T cells from PBMCs cultured with HCoV-OC43 spike peptides, obtained before COVID-19 vaccination. Noted subset: HCoV-OC43 spike overlapping peptide pool stimulation. The V and J genes are TRBV7-9 and TRBJ2-3; TRBD2 is a possible D gene (6 bases). The sequence was obtained from a human donor who received a COVID-19 vaccine. The CDR3 coding sequence is TGTGCCAGCAGCCCCCGACTAGGGGCGACAGATACGCAGTATTTT. As protein: CASSPRLGATDTQYF.